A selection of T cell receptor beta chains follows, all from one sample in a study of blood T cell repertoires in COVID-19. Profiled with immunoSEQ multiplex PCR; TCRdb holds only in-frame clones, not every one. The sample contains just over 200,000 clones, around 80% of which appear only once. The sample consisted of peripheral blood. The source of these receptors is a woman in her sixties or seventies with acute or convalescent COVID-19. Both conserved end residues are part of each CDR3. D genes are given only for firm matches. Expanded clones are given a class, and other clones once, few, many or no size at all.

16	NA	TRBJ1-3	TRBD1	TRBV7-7	CASSFHRDRVENTIYF	TGTGCTAGCAGCTTTCACCGGGACAGGGTAGAGAACACCATATATTTT
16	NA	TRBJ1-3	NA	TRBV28	CASSGQFSLSGNTIYF	TGTGCCAGCAGTGGGCAGTTCTCTCTCTCTGGAAACACCATATATTTT
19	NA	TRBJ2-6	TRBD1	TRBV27	CASSLGTGGPASGANVLTF	TGTGCCAGCAGTTTAGGGACAGGGGGCCCCGCTTCTGGGGCCAACGTCCTGACTTTC
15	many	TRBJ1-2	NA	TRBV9	CASSPPAGNNYGYTF	TGTGCCAGCAGCCCCCCGGCAGGGAACAACTATGGCTACACCTTC
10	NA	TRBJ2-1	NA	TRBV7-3	CASIGDGQFF	TGTGCCAGCATCGGAGATGGGCAGTTCTTC
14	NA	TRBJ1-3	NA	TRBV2	CASSSQFSGNTIYF	TGTGCCAGCAGTTCACAGTTCTCTGGAAACACCATATATTTT
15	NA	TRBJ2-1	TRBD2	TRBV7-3	CASSPTSGGLNEQFF	TGTGCCAGCAGCCCCACTAGCGGAGGACTCAATGAGCAGTTCTTC
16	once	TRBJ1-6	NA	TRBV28	CASNLPGPSINSPLHF	TGTGCCAGCAACCTGCCGGGTCCTAGTATAAATTCACCCCTCCACTTT
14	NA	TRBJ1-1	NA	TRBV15	CATSRERRGTEAFF	TGTGCCACCAGCAGAGAGAGGCGGGGCACTGAAGCTTTCTTT
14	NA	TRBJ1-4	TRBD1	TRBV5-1	CASSGGTGDEKLFF	TGCGCCAGCAGCGGTGGGACAGGGGATGAAAAACTGTTTTTT
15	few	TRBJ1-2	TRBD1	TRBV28	CASRPQGNDNYGYTF	TGTGCCAGCAGACCACAGGGGAATGATAACTATGGCTACACCTTC
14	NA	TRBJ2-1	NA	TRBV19	CASSPPGLPGEQFF	TGTGCCAGTAGTCCCCCGGGACTCCCCGGTGAGCAGTTCTTC
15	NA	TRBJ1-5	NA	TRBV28	CASSLPGGSNQPQHF	TGTGCCAGCAGTTTACCAGGAGGAAGCAATCAGCCCCAGCATTTT
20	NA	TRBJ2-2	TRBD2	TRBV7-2	CASSLAPRLAGGMNTGELFF	TGTGCCAGCAGCTTAGCCCCCAGACTAGCGGGAGGTATGAATACCGGGGAGCTGTTTTTT
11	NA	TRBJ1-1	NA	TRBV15	CATRGHTEAFF	TGTGCCACCAGGGGCCACACTGAAGCTTTCTTT
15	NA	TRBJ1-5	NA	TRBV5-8	CASSLVSVSNQPQHF	TGTGCCAGCAGCTTGGTGTCGGTTAGCAATCAGCCCCAGCATTTT
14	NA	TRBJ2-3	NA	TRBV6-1	CASSERGPTDTQYF	TGTGCCAGCAGTGAACGCGGGCCCACAGATACGCAGTATTTT
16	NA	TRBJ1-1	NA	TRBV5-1	CASSLDRAKMGTEAFF	TGCGCCAGCAGCTTGGACAGGGCTAAAATGGGCACTGAAGCTTTCTTT
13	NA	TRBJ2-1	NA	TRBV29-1	CSVEGTTLNEQFF	TGCAGCGTTGAAGGGACTACGTTAAATGAGCAGTTCTTC
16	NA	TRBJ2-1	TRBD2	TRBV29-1	CSVERLGTSAYNEQFF	TGCAGCGTTGAAAGGTTAGGGACTAGCGCCTACAATGAGCAGTTCTTC
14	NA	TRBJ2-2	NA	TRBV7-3	CASSPDRAIGELFF	TGTGCCAGCAGCCCGGACAGAGCCATCGGGGAGCTGTTTTTT
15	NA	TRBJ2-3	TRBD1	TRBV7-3	CASRRGQGGSDTQYF	TGTGCCAGCAGGCGAGGACAGGGGGGGTCAGATACGCAGTATTTT
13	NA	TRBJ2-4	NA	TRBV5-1	CASSRGQKNIQYF	TGCGCCAGCAGCAGAGGACAGAAAAACATTCAGTACTTC
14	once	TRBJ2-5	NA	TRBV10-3	CAISGGLSQETQYF	TGTGCCATCAGTGGGGGACTTTCACAAGAGACCCAGTACTTC
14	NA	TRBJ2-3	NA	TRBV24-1	CATSRGAGTDTQYF	TGTGCCACCAGTCGGGGGGCGGGCACAGATACGCAGTATTTT
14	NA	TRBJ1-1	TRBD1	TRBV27	CASSSNPGQGEAFF	TGTGCCAGCAGTTCCAATCCGGGACAGGGAGAGGCTTTCTTT
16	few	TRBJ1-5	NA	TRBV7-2	CASSLMSGLSNQPQHF	TGTGCCAGCAGCCTCATGAGTGGGCTTAGCAATCAGCCCCAGCATTTT
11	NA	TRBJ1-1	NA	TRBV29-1	CSVLAPSEAFF	TGCAGCGTCTTGGCCCCCAGTGAAGCTTTCTTT
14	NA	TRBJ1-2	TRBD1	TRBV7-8	CASSPGQGGTGYTF	TGTGCCAGCAGCCCGGGACAGGGGGGGACTGGCTACACCTTC
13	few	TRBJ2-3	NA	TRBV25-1	CASSRGATDTQYF	TGTGCCAGCAGTCGCGGGGCCACAGATACGCAGTATTTT
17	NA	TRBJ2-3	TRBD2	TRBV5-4	CASSRGLAGGTTDTQYF	TGTGCCAGCAGCCGGGGACTAGCGGGAGGGACCACAGATACGCAGTATTTT
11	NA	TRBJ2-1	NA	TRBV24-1	CATSTGLSLFF	TGTGCCACCAGTACGGGACTTTCCCTTTTCTTC
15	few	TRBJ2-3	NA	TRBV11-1	CASSPWSASTDTQYF	TGTGCCAGCAGCCCTTGGAGCGCTAGCACAGATACGCAGTATTTT
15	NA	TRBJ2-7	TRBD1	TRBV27	CASRRDRVNSYEQYF	TGTGCCAGCAGGAGGGACAGGGTTAACTCCTACGAGCAGTACTTC
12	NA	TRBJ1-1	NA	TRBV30	CALRGRNTEAFF	TGTGCCCTACGGGGTAGAAACACTGAAGCTTTCTTT
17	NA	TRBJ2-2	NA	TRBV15	CATSSTQGQSNTGELFF	TGTGCCACCAGCAGTACACAGGGACAATCGAACACCGGGGAGCTGTTTTTT
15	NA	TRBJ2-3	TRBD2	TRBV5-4	CASNPWGGDTDTQYF	TGTGCCAGCAACCCGTGGGGGGGAGATACAGATACGCAGTATTTT
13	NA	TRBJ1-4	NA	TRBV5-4	CATHRETNEKLFF	TGTGCCACCCACAGGGAAACTAATGAAAAACTGTTTTTT
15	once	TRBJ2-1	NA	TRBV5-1	CASSLEGGPYNEQFF	TGCGCCAGCAGCTTGGAAGGAGGCCCATACAATGAGCAGTTCTTC
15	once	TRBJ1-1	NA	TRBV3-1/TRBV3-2	CASSQGPDRNTEAFF	TGTGCCAGCAGCCAAGGCCCCGACAGGAACACTGAAGCTTTCTTT
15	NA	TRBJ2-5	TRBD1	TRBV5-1	CASSWTGQRSETQYF	TGCGCCAGCAGCTGGACGGGACAGAGGTCGGAGACCCAGTACTTC
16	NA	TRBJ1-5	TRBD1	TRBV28	CASSSGGFFGNQPQHF	TGTGCCAGCTCATCAGGGGGGTTTTTTGGCAATCAGCCCCAGCATTTT
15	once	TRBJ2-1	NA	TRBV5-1	CASSLSGTQSYEQFF	TGCGCCAGCAGCTTGAGTGGGACTCAGAGCTATGAGCAGTTCTTC
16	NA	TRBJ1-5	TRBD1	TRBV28	CASSSPPGTGNQPQHF	TGTGCCAGCAGTTCCCCCCCCGGGACAGGGAATCAGCCCCAGCATTTT
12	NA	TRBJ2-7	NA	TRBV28	CAIAEGRHEQYF	TGTGCCATTGCAGAGGGCCGCCACGAGCAGTACTTC
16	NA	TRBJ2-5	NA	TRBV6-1	CASSALGAGSVETQYF	TGTGCCAGCAGTGCCCTAGGGGCGGGGTCAGTCGAGACCCAGTACTTC
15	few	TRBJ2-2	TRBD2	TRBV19	CASTPQRGDTGELFF	TGTGCCAGTACCCCCCAGCGGGGGGACACCGGGGAGCTGTTTTTT
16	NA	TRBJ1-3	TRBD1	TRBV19	CASSTTTGSTGNTIYF	TGTGCCAGTAGTACGACGACAGGGAGCACTGGAAACACCATATATTTT
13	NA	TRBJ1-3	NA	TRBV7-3	CASSLNWGNTIYF	TGTGCCAGCAGCTTAAACTGGGGAAACACCATATATTTT
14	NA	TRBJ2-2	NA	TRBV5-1	CASSWGRPGGELFF	TGCGCCAGCAGCTGGGGCCGACCGGGTGGGGAGCTGTTTTTT
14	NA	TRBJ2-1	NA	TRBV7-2	CASSQDPSYNEQFF	TGTGCCAGCAGCCAAGACCCTAGCTACAATGAGCAGTTCTTC
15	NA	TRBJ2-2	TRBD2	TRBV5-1	CASSIGLEAPGELFF	TGCGCCAGCAGCATTGGACTAGAGGCCCCCGGGGAGCTGTTTTTT
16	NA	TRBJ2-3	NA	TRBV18	CASSPRPGWDTDTQYF	TGTGCCAGCTCACCACGACCAGGGTGGGACACAGATACGCAGTATTTT
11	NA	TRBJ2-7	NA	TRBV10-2	CASSVNYEQYF	TGCGCCAGCAGCGTAAACTACGAGCAGTACTTC